This T cell receptor (beta chain) originates from a study of T cell changes during pregnancy in multiple sclerosis. Profiled with immunoSEQ multiplex PCR; TCRdb holds only in-frame clones, not every one. The sample includes 26,000 or so clones, 85% to 90% seen only once; the top ten take 16%. The TCR originated in a female donor with multiple sclerosis, enrolled in a pregnancy study. Specimen: CD8+ T cells from peripheral blood mononuclear cells, collected in the second trimester of pregnancy.

CDR3 region: CASSNAGTSGLSYEQYF. The CDR3 DNA reads as TGTGCCAGCAGTAACGCCGGGACTAGCGGTTTATCCTACGAGCAGTACTTC. The J gene is TRBJ2-7, the V gene TRBV28; 11 bases fit TRBD2. V lost 5 bases, J lost 1 base, and 10 bases stayed unmatched. This CDR3 contains 17 residues. Germline V lookup: CDR1 MDHEN, CDR2 SYDVKM.